This entry describes one T cell receptor (beta chain). Measured with immunoSEQ multiplex PCR; TCRdb has only the in-frame clones, and not every one. This table has approximately 53,000 clones, approximately 78% appearing once. In germline, CDR1 is ENHRY, CDR2 SYGVKD. This CDR3 has 15 amino acids. The V end lost 5 bases, the J end lost 1 base, and 11 bases lay between the germline ends. The sample belongs to a study of blood T cell repertoires in COVID-19. Study background: Researchers got acute and convalescent COVID-19 samples from the United States, Italy and Spain.

This study enrolled people aged 18 to 89 from approximately 25 US geographic areas. This clonotype was sampled from a woman between 50 and 59 years old with acute COVID-19. The sequencing sample was made of PBMCs or T cells enriched from blood (not recorded which). The chain is built from TRBV10-3 and TRBJ1-4, with TRBD1 as a possible D gene (5 bases). The CDR3 bases are TGTGCCATCAGTTTGAGCAGGGAAACTAATGAAAAACTGTTTTTT. Its translation: CAISLSRETNEKLFF.